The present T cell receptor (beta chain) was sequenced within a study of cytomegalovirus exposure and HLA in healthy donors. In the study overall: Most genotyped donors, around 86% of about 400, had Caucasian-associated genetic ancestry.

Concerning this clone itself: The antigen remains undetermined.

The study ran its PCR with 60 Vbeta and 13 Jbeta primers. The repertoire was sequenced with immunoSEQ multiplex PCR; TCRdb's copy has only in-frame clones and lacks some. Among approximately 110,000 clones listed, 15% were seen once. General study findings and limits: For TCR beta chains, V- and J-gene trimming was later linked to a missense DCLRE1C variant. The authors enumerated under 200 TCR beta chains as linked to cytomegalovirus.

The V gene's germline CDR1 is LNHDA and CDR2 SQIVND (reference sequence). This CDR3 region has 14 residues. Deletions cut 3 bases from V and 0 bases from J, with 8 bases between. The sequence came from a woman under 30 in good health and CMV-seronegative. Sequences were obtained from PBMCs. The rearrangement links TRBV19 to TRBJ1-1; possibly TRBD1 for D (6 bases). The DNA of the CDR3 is TGTGCCAGTAGTATCGGACAGTTGAACACTGAAGCTTTCTTT. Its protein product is CASSIGQLNTEAFF.